What follows are 6 T cell receptor beta chains derived from one specimen sequenced in a study of cytomegalovirus exposure and HLA in healthy donors. Measured with immunoSEQ multiplex PCR; TCRdb has only the in-frame clones, and not every one. The sample records roughly 350,000 clones, 75% to 90% being singletons. Sequenced material: PBMCs. Receptor source: a woman aged 18-35 years in good health and CMV-seronegative.

The chain couples TRBV4-1 to TRBJ2-7, with a tentative D call TRBD2 (7 bases). The CDR3 spans 16 residues. In germline, CDR1 is MGHRA, CDR2 YSYEKL. Between the trimmed V and J ends, which lost 0 bases and 6 bases, there was a span of 18 bases. The CDR3 nucleotides are TGCGCCAGCAGCCAAGAAGAATTCGGGGGGCCGGGCGAGCAGTACTTC. It encodes CASSQEEFGGPGEQYF.

The chain has TRBV18 and TRBJ2-5; 11 bases map to TRBD2. The CDR3 totals 14 residues. Unmatched junction bases numbered 3, after V lost 6 bases and J lost 3 bases. The germline CDR1 and CDR2 sequences are KGHSH and LQKENI. The CDR3 DNA reads as TGTGCCAGCTCGCTGACTAGCGGGGAAGAGACCCAGTACTTC. Its translation is CASSLTSGEETQYF.

V gene TRBV6-1 combines with J gene TRBJ2-1; tentatively, D is TRBD2 (6 bases). Trimming left V 9 bases short and J 6 bases short, with 18 bases between. Germline CDR1 is MNHNS and CDR2 is SASEGT. The CDR3 covers 14 residues. This CDR3 reads CASSRGSGANEQFF. CDR3 nucleotides: TGTGCCAGTTCGCGGGGATCTGGGGCCAATGAGCAGTTCTTC.

V is TRBV7-2 and J is TRBJ1-3, with 7 bases fitting TRBD1. The CDR3 covers 17 residues. The germline CDR1 and CDR2 sequences are SGHTA and FQGNSA. J gave up 8 bases and V 1 base, and 14 bases lay outside the gene matches. CDR3 DNA: TGTGCCAGCAGCTTAGTCTCCGGTCGACAGGGCCGGGACACCATATATTTT. Translating gives CASSLVSGRQGRDTIYF.

V is TRBV5-4 and J is TRBJ2-3; 9 nucleotides line up with TRBD1. The germline V gene has CDR1 SGHNT and CDR2 YYREEE (reference sequence). This CDR3 contains 14 residues. The junction had 8 bases not matched to a gene; V was cut back by 8 bases and J by 4 bases. The CDR3 spells CASQQGTGSDTQYF. The CDR3 DNA is TGTGCCAGTCAACAAGGGACAGGGTCAGATACGCAGTATTTT.

This chain uses TRBV7-6 with TRBJ2-3; tentative D call: TRBD2 (6 bases). Per the germline V gene, CDR1 is SGHVS and CDR2 is FNYEAQ. Trimming pared 6 bases from V and 2 bases from J, leaving 12 bases between. CDR3 length equals 14 residues. The CDR3, as DNA: TGTGCCAGCAGTTCACGGGACTTCACAGATACGCAGTATTTT. This gives the protein CASSSRDFTDTQYF.